This entry concerns a single T cell receptor beta chain. What it binds is not known. This entry comes from a study of shared clonotypes between healthy human individuals. The authors sequenced unsorted PBMC DNA on ten immunoSEQ deep assay plates. Assay: immunoSEQ multiplex PCR; the TCRdb copy retains only in-frame clones and omits some. Of approximately 440,000 clones detected, 77% appear once; the ten largest clones hold around 12%. Study-wide points: Owing to a small donor count, the genetic and exposure-history diversity represented was limited.

This CDR3 is built from 14 residues. Germline lookup yields CDR1 LNHNV and CDR2 YYDKDF (reference sequence). The V end lost 1 base, the J end lost 7 bases, and 13 bases lay between the germline ends. All donors qualified as healthy HIV-negative adults and had experienced no recent acute infections or vaccinations. Each unsorted sample relied on some 90 million PBMCs as its source of genomic DNA. Sequences were obtained from PBMCs. The TCR sequence derives from a woman between 35 and 50 years old in good health. Some clones in this sample may be carry-over from other donors' samples. The chain has TRBV15 and TRBJ2-5, with D possibly TRBD1 on 5 matching bases. CDR3 sequence (DNA): TGTGCCACCAGCAGAGGCGGACAACTGAGGACCCAGTACTTC. It translates to CATSRGGQLRTQYF.